A selection of T cell receptor beta chains follows, all from one sample in a study of T-cell memory formation after mild COVID-19. From the 5' RACE reads, TCRdb called clonotypes with MiXCR, one entry per CDR3 protein. The sample consists of about 110,000 distinct CDR3 sequences, over 15% of them appearing once. Sequenced input: PBMCs or a T cell subset sorted from them (not recorded which). All receptors come from a man aged 18 to 35 who had mild COVID-19 (a few samples of this study predate the infection). Cell type and time point are not known. CDR3s include the opening cysteine and the closing phenylalanine or tryptophan. The order of the fields is clone size, V gene, J gene, CDR3 protein. A row's size may be missing; if present it is once, few, many or a size class.

NA,TRBV7-6,TRBJ1-5,CATDQPQHF
few,TRBV20-1,TRBJ2-3,CSARGSSRDTQYF
few,TRBV29-1,TRBJ1-4,CSVDSGAHEKLFF
few,TRBV5-1,TRBJ1-1,CASSSTGVNTEAFF
NA,TRBV5-6,TRBJ1-2,CASSLEARLRGGYTF
NA,TRBV28,TRBJ2-3,CASSLIGQGFTDTQYF
few,TRBV28,TRBJ1-5,CASSFGSGNQPQHF
NA,TRBV5-4,TRBJ2-3,CASSKLAGATDTQYF
NA,TRBV4-2,TRBJ2-1,CASSQDLAESYNEQFF
NA,TRBV4-2,TRBJ2-3,CASSHLAPQVPDTQYF
few,TRBV6-9,TRBJ2-5,CASSYLSEETQYF
once,TRBV4-3,TRBJ1-1,CASSQAGWAITEAFF
NA,TRBV6-5,TRBJ1-1,CASSGQQNTEAFF
NA,TRBV5-1,TRBJ1-3,CASSYGTGHGNTIYF
few,TRBV12-3/TRBV12-4,TRBJ2-3,CASSRIAGGANTQYF
few,TRBV15,TRBJ1-1,CATSRIFGQGEAFF
many,TRBV5-1,TRBJ2-5,CASTLGEQETQYF
few,TRBV6-5,TRBJ2-3,CASRRLAGSDTQYF
few,TRBV5-1,TRBJ1-2,CASSQQQGPYGYTF
NA,TRBV7-2,TRBJ2-1,CASSTWTSGAPGEQFF
many,TRBV12-3/TRBV12-4,TRBJ2-2,CASSKGQGRTGELFF
NA,TRBV6-5,TRBJ2-2,CASSFQDARTGELFF
few,TRBV5-1,TRBJ2-7,CASSLVSTRSYEQYF
few,TRBV10-3,TRBJ2-2,CAISERAGELFF
many,TRBV5-1,TRBJ2-7,CASSWGQAVPEQYF
NA,TRBV6-5,TRBJ2-1,CASSYSRVGSNNEQFF
NA,TRBV7-9,TRBJ2-5,CASSLRREGETQYF
NA,TRBV6-6,TRBJ1-2,CASTVDYGYTF
NA,TRBV7-9,TRBJ1-2,CASSLKGRRNGYTF
NA,TRBV7-9,TRBJ1-2,CASSLEGESGYTF
few,TRBV6-2/TRBV6-3,TRBJ2-7,CASIKHGGSYEQYF
NA,TRBV7-3,TRBJ2-6,CASSPTGTNSGANVLTF
NA,TRBV9,TRBJ2-5,CASSGGGQETQYF
NA,TRBV5-1,TRBJ2-5,CASRRGTNQETQYF
NA,TRBV27,TRBJ2-1,CASSPRGASGAHEQFF
few,TRBV20-1,TRBJ1-1,CSALYRGRDEAFF
few,TRBV6-1,TRBJ2-5,CASSESGGRMTQYF
NA,TRBV12-3/TRBV12-4,TRBJ2-1,CASRRGPYNEQFF
few,TRBV9,TRBJ2-1,CASSVGDYNEQFF
few,TRBV12-3/TRBV12-4,TRBJ1-1,CASSLVGSMNTEAFF
few,TRBV7-2,TRBJ1-6,CASSSVGWDNSPLHF
NA,TRBV27,TRBJ2-5,CASSPRVAVSGGTQYF
NA,TRBV6-2/TRBV6-3,TRBJ2-1,CASSRRTLQFF
NA,TRBV7-2,TRBJ2-3,CASSGQGGDTQYF
NA,TRBV7-9,TRBJ2-5,CASSLVGEETQYF
NA,TRBV20-1,TRBJ2-5,CSARGLGGPRVETQYF
NA,TRBV24-1,TRBJ2-2,CATRDGITGELFF
few,TRBV2,TRBJ2-3,CASRTDAGTDTQYF
few,TRBV4-1,TRBJ2-7,CASSQEKRQTYEQYF
NA,TRBV12-3/TRBV12-4,TRBJ1-2,CASRWTGGSYGYTF
few,TRBV20-1,TRBJ1-1,CSASPWTAGYTEAFF